This T cell receptor (beta chain) originates from a study of blood T cell repertoires in COVID-19. This clone has only a few counts. The protocol was immunoSEQ multiplex PCR, while the TCRdb copy is restricted to in-frame clones and leaves out a portion. The sample contains approximately 490,000 clones, approximately 90% of which appear only once. The specimen sequenced was PBMCs or T cells enriched from blood (not recorded which). The source of this sequence is an older woman who had recovered from COVID-19.

CDR3 in DNA: TGTGCCAGCAGCGAGGCTACAGGGGAAGGAAAACTGTTTTTT. Its protein product is CASSEATGEGKLFF. The genes are TRBV7-2 and TRBJ1-4; 7 positions match TRBD1. J gave up 10 bases and V 5 bases, and 10 bases lay outside the gene matches. The CDR3 is 14 amino acids. The germline gives CDR1 SGHTA, CDR2 FQGNSA. The whole variable domain, filled in from reference TRBV7-2 and TRBJ1-4, reads GAGVSQSPSNKVTEKGKDVELRCDPISGHTALYWYRQSLGQGLEFLIYFQGNSAPDKSGLPSDRFSAERTGGSVSTLTIQRTQQEDSAVYLCASSEATGEGKLFFGSGTQLSVL.